The 10 T cell receptor beta chains below were found in one sample sequenced in a study of Tregs in tolerant kidney transplant recipients. Profiled with immunoSEQ multiplex PCR; TCRdb holds only in-frame clones, not every one. The sample consists of about 110,000 clones, nearly 90% of them appearing once. Here the sequenced sample was CD4+ T cells from blood, taken before the transplant. The receptors originated from a human donor who received a combined kidney and bone marrow transplant.

The V and J genes are TRBV5-5 and TRBJ1-5, with TRBD1 matching over 7 bases. J was trimmed by 7 bases and V by 4 bases; bases with no gene match: 8. Germline lookup yields CDR1 SGHKS and CDR2 YYEKEE (reference sequence). This CDR3 spans 14 amino acids. The CDR3 region is CASSATGYGQPQHF. For the CDR3, the DNA is TGTGCCAGCAGCGCGACAGGGTACGGGCAGCCCCAGCATTTT.

V usage is TRBV5-1 and J usage is TRBJ1-1, with no clear D. Germline V gene sequence: CDR1 SGHRS, CDR2 YFSETQ. The CDR3 has 15 amino acids. V lost 4 bases to trimming and J lost 6 bases, with 19 bases between them. This CDR3 is CASSPQATPPAEAFF. The CDR3 bases are TGCGCCAGCAGCCCCCAGGCCACCCCCCCCGCTGAAGCTTTCTTT.

The chain carries TRBV5-1 and TRBJ1-2; TRBD1 matches 11 bases. V dropped 0 bases and J dropped 8; count of bases not matched to a gene: 0. Per germline, CDR1 SGHRS and CDR2 YFSETQ. The CDR3 has 13 amino acids. The CDR3 loop reads CASSLGTGGGYTF. The CDR3 DNA follows: TGCGCCAGCAGCTTGGGGACAGGGGGCGGCTACACCTTC.

The V gene is TRBV10-3, the J gene TRBJ2-7, with 10 bases lining up with TRBD1. Germline-derived CDR1 and CDR2 are ENHRY and SYGVKD. The V and J ends lost 11 bases and 7 bases, in that order; junction bases with no gene match: 14. CDR3 length equals 14 residues. The CDR3 DNA reads as TGTGCCGTATCCGGGACAGGGGATCTGATTGAGCAGTACTTC. Translating gives CAVSGTGDLIEQYF.

The chain links TRBV7-6 to TRBJ1-1; a weak D match, TRBD1 (5 bases). The CDR3 is 14 residues long. Trimming cost V 5 bases and J 1 base, with 11 bases left between them. Germline V gives CDR1 SGHVS, CDR2 FNYEAQ. The DNA of the CDR3 is TGTGCCAGCAGCCTTGTGACAGCGAACACTGAAGCTTTCTTT. This codes for CASSLVTANTEAFF.

The chain recombines TRBV5-1 with TRBJ2-2, with a weak D call TRBD2 (6 bases). The CDR3 contains 16 residues. The V end was cut by 10 bases, the J end by 6 bases, with 25 bases between. Looked up from germline, CDR1 is SGHRS and CDR2 is YFSETQ. The CDR3 DNA reads as TGCGCCGCACAACAAGCTGGCGGGACCCACCCCGGGGAGCTGTTTTTT. Amino acids: CAAQQAGGTHPGELFF. The whole variable domain, filled in from reference TRBV5-1 and TRBJ2-2, reads KAGVTQTPRYLIKTRGQQVTLSCSPISGHRSVSWYQQTPGQGLQFLFEYFSETQRNKGNFPGRFSGRQFSNSRSEMNVSTLELGDSALYLCAAQQAGGTHPGELFFGEGSRLTVL.

In DNA form, the CDR3 reads TGTGCCAGCTCACCACTTCTAGCATCGTCCTACGAGCAGTACTTC. Protein sequence: CASSPLLASSYEQYF. The chain joins TRBV18 to TRBJ2-7, with D tentatively TRBD2 (5 bases). Germline V gives CDR1 KGHSH, CDR2 LQKENI. The CDR3 spans 15 residues. Trimming cost V 1 base and J 1 base, with 11 bases left between them.

The rearrangement uses TRBV5-1 and TRBJ2-7; tentatively, D is TRBD1 (6 bases). Germline V lookup: CDR1 SGHRS, CDR2 YFSETQ. The CDR3 extends over 15 amino acids. V lost 4 bases and J lost 7, with 21 bases in between. CDR3 amino acids: CASSLDTGSSGEQYF. The DNA for the CDR3 is TGCGCCAGCAGCCTCGATACAGGGTCGAGTGGGGAGCAGTACTTC.

This clone turned up a few times. The rearrangement links TRBV18 to TRBJ1-2; 12 bases line up with TRBD1. Trimming cost V 6 bases and J 5 bases; bases outside gene matches: 7. The V gene's germline CDR1 is KGHSH and CDR2 LQKENI. The CDR3 contains 15 residues. The CDR3 nucleotides read TGTGCCAGCTCGCAGGGACAGGGGGCGATATATGGCTACACCTTC. This translates into CASSQGQGAIYGYTF.

The chain uses TRBV5-1 and TRBJ1-5; TRBD1 might be the D (5 bases). V lost 0 bases and J lost 4, with 17 bases in between. Per germline, CDR1 SGHRS and CDR2 YFSETQ. The CDR3 is 17 residues long. The CDR3 nucleotides are TGCGCCAGCAGCTTGGGAGCCATAACACGGACAAATCAGCCCCAGCATTTT. Translated, it gives CASSLGAITRTNQPQHF.